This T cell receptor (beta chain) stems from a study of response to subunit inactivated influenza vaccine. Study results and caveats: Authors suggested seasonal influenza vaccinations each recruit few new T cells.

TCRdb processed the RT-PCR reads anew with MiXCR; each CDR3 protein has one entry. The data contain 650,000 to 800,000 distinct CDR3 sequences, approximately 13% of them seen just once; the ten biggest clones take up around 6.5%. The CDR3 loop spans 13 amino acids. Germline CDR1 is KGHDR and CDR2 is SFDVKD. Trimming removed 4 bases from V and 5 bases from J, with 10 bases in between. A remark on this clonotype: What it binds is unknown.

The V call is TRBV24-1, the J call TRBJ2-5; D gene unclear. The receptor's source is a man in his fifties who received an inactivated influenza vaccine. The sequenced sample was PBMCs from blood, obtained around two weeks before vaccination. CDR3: CATSEINRETQYF. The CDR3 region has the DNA TGTGCCACCAGTGAAATTAACCGGGAGACCCAGTACTTC.